This T cell receptor (beta chain) was captured in a study of blood T cell repertoires in COVID-19. Turning to the study itself: There were acute and convalescent COVID-19 samples, and they came from the United States, Italy and Spain. Sources were T cells, B-cell-depleted T cells, or PBMCs; the material itself was cDNA or gDNA.

Per the authors' pipeline: By means of reference gene primer amplification, nucleated cell counts were estimated. Profiling relied on immunoSEQ multiplex PCR, and the TCRdb table lists in-frame clones only, not all of them. V, J and clone size derive from that table, while D and trimming were established from the DNA sequence. Of about 130,000 clones in the sample, less than 90% were seen once. V was pared by 2 bases and J by 3 bases, with 10 bases between. The CDR3 extends over 15 amino acids. Germline values: CDR1 LGHDT, CDR2 YNNKEL (reference sequence). This chain uses TRBV3-1 (or the pseudogene TRBV3-2) with TRBJ2-2; tentatively, D is TRBD1 (6 bases). The receptor was derived from an elderly woman with acute or convalescent COVID-19. The sample taken for sequencing was peripheral blood. As DNA, the CDR3 is TGTGCCAGCAGCCAACAGGGGCGTCACACCGGGGAGCTGTTTTTT. Residues: CASSQQGRHTGELFF.